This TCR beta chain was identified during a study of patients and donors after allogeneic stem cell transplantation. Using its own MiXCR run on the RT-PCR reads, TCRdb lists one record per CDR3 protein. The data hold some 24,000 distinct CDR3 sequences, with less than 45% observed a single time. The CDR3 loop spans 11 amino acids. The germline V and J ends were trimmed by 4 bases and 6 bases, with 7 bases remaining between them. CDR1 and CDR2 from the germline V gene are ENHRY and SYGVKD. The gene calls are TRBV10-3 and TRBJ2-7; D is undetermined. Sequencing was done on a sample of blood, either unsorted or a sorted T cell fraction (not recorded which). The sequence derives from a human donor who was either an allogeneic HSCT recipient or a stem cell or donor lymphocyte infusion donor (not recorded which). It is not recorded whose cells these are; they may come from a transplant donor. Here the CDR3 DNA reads TGTGCCATCAGTGTAGACCGCGAGCAGTACTTC. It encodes CAISVDREQYF.